The 16 T cell receptor beta chains presented below share a single source sample, sequenced in a study of T cells in Graves' hyperthyroidism and ophthalmopathy. Regions amplified from RNA transcripts were the TCR beta CDR3 regions. Primed by the HTBI set, a first-round RT-PCR was run on the TCR CDR3. Via MiXCR, TCRdb re-called the multiplex PCR reads, giving one row per CDR3 protein. The repertoire holds more than 500,000 distinct CDR3 sequences, with roughly a sixth as singletons. Sequenced sample: blood. Receptor source: a woman aged 25 to 39 with Graves' ophthalmopathy.

Ten or more counts support this clonotype. The chain employs TRBV3-1 and TRBJ2-5; 10 positions match TRBD2. This CDR3 region has 14 residues. Per germline, CDR1 LGHDT and CDR2 YNNKEL (reference sequence). Losses at the gene ends were 8 bases for V and 5 bases for J; bases not matched to a gene: 8. CDR3 nucleotides: TGTGCCAGCGTGTCTAGCGGGAGATATGAGACCCAGTACTTC. Protein: CASVSSGRYETQYF.

There are many counts of this clonotype. The V gene is TRBV7-3, the J gene TRBJ2-1; tentative D call: TRBD2 (6 bases). The germline V gene encodes CDR1 SGHTA and CDR2 FQGTGA. The CDR3 has 15 residues. Trimming pared 0 bases from V and 2 bases from J, leaving 8 bases between. In nucleotides, the CDR3 is TGTGCCAGCAGCTTAACGGGGGGAACCTACAATGAGCAGTTCTTC. Its translation is CASSLTGGTYNEQFF.

There are many counts of this clonotype. The chain is built from TRBV28 and TRBJ2-3, with D perhaps matching TRBD2 (6 bases). The CDR3 has 15 amino acids. CDR1 is MDHEN, CDR2 SYDVKM, per germline. Trimming removed 3 bases from V and 0 bases from J, with 10 bases in between. CDR3 coding DNA: TGTGCCAGCAGTTTTACGGGAGCTAGCACAGATACGCAGTATTTT. It specifies CASSFTGASTDTQYF. The variable domain in full, completed from reference TRBV28 and TRBJ2-3, reads DVKVTQSSRYLVKRTGEKVFLECVQDMDHENMFWYRQDPGLGLRLIYFSYDVKMKEKGDIPEGYSVSREKKERFSLILESASTNQTSMYLCASSFTGASTDTQYFGPGTRLTVL.

This clonotype was seen a few times. The DNA of the CDR3 is TGTGCCAGCAACAGACTAGCGGGGGAGCTGTTTTTT. Translated: CASNRLAGELFF. This chain connects TRBV11-2 to TRBJ2-2, with 8 bases fitting TRBD2. The V gene's germline CDR1 is SGHAT and CDR2 FQNNGV. The CDR3 is 12 residues long. The junction had 3 bases not matched to a gene; V was cut back by 7 bases and J by 8 bases.

This sequence joins TRBV3-1 and TRBJ2-1; unclear D gene. V lost 1 base, J lost 1 base, and 8 bases lay in between. CDR1 and CDR2 from the germline V gene are LGHDT and YNNKEL (reference sequence). This CDR3 has 15 residues. In DNA form, the CDR3 reads TGTGCCAGCAGCCAAGTCTACAGTTCCTACAATGAGCAGTTCTTC. It codes for CASSQVYSSYNEQFF.

This clonotype was observed many times. The rearrangement links TRBV2 to TRBJ2-5, with TRBD1 identical over 7 bases. Germline CDR1 reads SNHLY; CDR2 reads FYNNEI. With V trimmed by 5 bases and J by 3 bases, 9 bases remained unmatched. The length of the CDR3 is 15 residues. This chain's CDR3 is CASSLHRGREETQYF. The CDR3 DNA reads as TGTGCCAGCAGTCTCCACAGGGGCCGAGAAGAGACCCAGTACTTC.

At least ten counts were recorded for this clonotype. This chain uses TRBV20-1 with TRBJ2-1; 12 positions agree with TRBD2. The germline V gene has CDR1 DFQATT and CDR2 SNEGSKA (reference sequence). The CDR3 runs 15 residues. J was trimmed by 8 bases and V by 6 bases; bases with no gene match: 11. The CDR3 loop is CSASLAGGLIDEQFF. For the CDR3, the DNA is TGCAGTGCCTCCCTAGCGGGAGGGCTTATCGATGAGCAGTTCTTC.

This clonotype appeared a few times. A single base separates this from a much larger clone, so it may be a read error. This chain joins TRBV19 and TRBJ1-6, with no clear D. Trimming shortened V by 10 bases and J by 0 bases, and 7 bases separated the two germline ends. Germline V CDR1 and CDR2: LNHDA, SQIVND (reference sequence). The CDR3 consists of 13 residues. CDR3 sequence (DNA): TGTGCCACCTCGAGCTCCTATAATTCACCCCTCCACTTT. It codes for CATSSSYNSPLHF.

The chain links TRBV5-5 to TRBJ1-5; possible D gene TRBD1, 5 bases. Trimming cost V 4 bases and J 5 bases, with 16 bases left between them. The CDR3 is 15 amino acids. CDR1 and CDR2 from the germline V gene are SGHKS and YYEKEE (reference sequence). The CDR3 nucleotides are TGTGCCAGCAGCCGTTCCTCAGGACAAGATCAGCCCCAGCATTTT. Translating gives CASSRSSGQDQPQHF.

Points on this clonotype: A much larger clone is a single base away; this may be a read error. The CDR3 DNA follows: TGTGCCAGCTCATCTAGCGGGTACTCCTACGAGCAGTTCTTC. It encodes CASSSSGYSYEQFF. The gene calls are TRBV18 and TRBJ2-7, with TRBD2 matching 8 bases. The J call may not be correct, given that the DNA end is closer to TRBJ2-1. The CDR3 totals 14 residues. CDR1 is KGHSH, CDR2 LQKENI, per germline.

This clonotype came up once. This may be a read error: a much more frequent sequence differs by one nucleotide. The chain joins TRBV30 to TRBJ2-7, with D uncertain. The CDR3 is made up of 12 amino acids. In germline, CDR1 is GTSNPN, CDR2 SVGIG (reference sequence). The CDR3 sequence: CTWSVISSGQYF. The CDR3 DNA reads TGTACCTGGAGTGTAATTAGTTCCGGGCAGTACTTC.

This clonotype was counted ten times or more. The chain couples TRBV6-2 or TRBV6-3 to TRBJ2-1; the D gene is possibly TRBD2 (5 bases). Germline CDR1 is MNHEY and CDR2 is SVGEGT. The CDR3 has 14 residues. V dropped 2 bases and J dropped 16 bases, with 21 bases sitting between them. CDR3 bases: TGTGCCAGCAGTTACGATTATATGGGAGCAGGAGCATTCTTC. It specifies CASSYDYMGAGAFF.

This clonotype was seen many times. The V call is TRBV7-2, the J call TRBJ2-2; 7 bases match TRBD1. The length of the CDR3 is 16 residues. The germline V gene encodes CDR1 SGHTA and CDR2 FQGNSA. V lost 7 bases to trimming and J lost 4 bases; unmatched junction nucleotides: 12. The CDR3, as DNA: TGTGCCAGCACCGGCCAACAGGGGAAGGGCACCGGGGAGCTGTTTTTT. It specifies CASTGQQGKGTGELFF.

There are a few counts of this clonotype. A much larger clone differs by one base, so this may be a read error. This rearrangement joins TRBV18 to TRBJ2-5; either TRBD1 or TRBD2 may fit D (6 bases each). V was clipped by 5 bases and J by 9 bases, with 13 bases between them. The germline V gene encodes CDR1 KGHSH and CDR2 LQKENI. The CDR3 sequence is 12 residues long. CDR3 nucleotide sequence: TGTGCCAGCTCATTCGAGGGGGAGGCCCAGTACTTC. Translation: CASSFEGEAQYF.

This clonotype came up many times. The V gene is TRBV12-3 or TRBV12-4, the J gene TRBJ1-1; D is perhaps TRBD1 (5 bases). Trimming took 8 bases from V and 4 from J, leaving 11 bases between them. This CDR3 is 12 amino acids long. The CDR3 here is CASARVGTEAFF. The DNA of the CDR3 is TGTGCCAGCGCCAGGGTGGGCACTGAAGCTTTCTTT.

This clonotype came up many times. V gene TRBV20-1 combines with J gene TRBJ2-7, with D possibly being TRBD2 (5 bases). V shed 0 bases and J shed 6 bases, with 18 bases lying between them. The V gene's germline CDR1 is DFQATT and CDR2 SNEGSKA (reference sequence). The CDR3 loop spans 15 amino acids. CDR3 amino acids: CSARDEEVAGAEQYF. The CDR3 DNA follows: TGCAGTGCTAGAGATGAGGAGGTGGCGGGTGCCGAGCAGTACTTC.